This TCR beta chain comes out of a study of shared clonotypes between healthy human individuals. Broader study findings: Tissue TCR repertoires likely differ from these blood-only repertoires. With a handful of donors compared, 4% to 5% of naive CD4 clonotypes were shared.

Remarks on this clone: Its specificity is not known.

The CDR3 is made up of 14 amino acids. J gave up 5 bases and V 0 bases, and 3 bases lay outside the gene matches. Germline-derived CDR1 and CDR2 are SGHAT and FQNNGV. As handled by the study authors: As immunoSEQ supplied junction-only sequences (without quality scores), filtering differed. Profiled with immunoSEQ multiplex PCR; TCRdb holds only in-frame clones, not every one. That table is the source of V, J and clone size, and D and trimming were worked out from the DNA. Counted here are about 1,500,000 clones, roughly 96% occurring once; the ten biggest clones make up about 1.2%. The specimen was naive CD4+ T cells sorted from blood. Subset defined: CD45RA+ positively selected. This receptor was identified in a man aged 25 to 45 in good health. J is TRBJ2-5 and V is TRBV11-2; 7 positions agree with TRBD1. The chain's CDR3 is CASSLEVDRETQYF. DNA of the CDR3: TGTGCCAGCAGCTTAGAGGTGGACAGGGAGACCCAGTACTTC.